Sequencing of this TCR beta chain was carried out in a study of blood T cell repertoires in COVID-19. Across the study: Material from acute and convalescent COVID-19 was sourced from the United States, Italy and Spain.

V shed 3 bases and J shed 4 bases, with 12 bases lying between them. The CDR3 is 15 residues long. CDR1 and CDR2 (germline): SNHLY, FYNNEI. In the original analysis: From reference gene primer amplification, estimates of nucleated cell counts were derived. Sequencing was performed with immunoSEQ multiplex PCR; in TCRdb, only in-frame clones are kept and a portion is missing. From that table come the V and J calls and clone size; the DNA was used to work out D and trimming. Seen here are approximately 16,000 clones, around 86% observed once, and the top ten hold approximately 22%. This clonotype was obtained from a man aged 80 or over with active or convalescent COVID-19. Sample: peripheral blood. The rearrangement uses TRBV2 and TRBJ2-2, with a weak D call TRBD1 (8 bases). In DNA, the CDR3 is TGTGCCAGCAGTGAGAACAGGGGGGGCACCGGGGAGCTGTTTTTT. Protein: CASSENRGGTGELFF.